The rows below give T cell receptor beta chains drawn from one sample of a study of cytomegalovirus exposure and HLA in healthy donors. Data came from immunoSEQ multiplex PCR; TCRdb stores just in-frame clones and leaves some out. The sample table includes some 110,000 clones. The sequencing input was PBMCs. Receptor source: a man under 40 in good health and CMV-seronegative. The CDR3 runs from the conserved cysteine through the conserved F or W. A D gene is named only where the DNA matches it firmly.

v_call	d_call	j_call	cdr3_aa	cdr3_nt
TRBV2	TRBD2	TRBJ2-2	CASSGGLGETGELFF	TGTGCCAGCAGTGGGGGACTAGGGGAAACCGGGGAGCTGTTTTTT
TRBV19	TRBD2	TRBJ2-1	CASSIRRLADHNEQFF	TGTGCCAGTAGTATTCGAAGGCTAGCGGACCACAATGAGCAGTTCTTC
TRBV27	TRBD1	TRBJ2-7	CASSLSNRGTGRSEGDEQYF	TGTGCCAGCAGTTTATCAAATCGAGGGACAGGGCGTAGTGAAGGCGACGAGCAGTACTTC
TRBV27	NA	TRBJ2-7	CASSPQQAYEQYF	TGTGCCAGCAGTCCACAGCAGGCTTACGAGCAGTACTTC
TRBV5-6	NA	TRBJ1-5	CASSFSAGVVQPQHF	TGTGCCAGCAGCTTTTCAGCAGGGGTAGTTCAGCCCCAGCATTTT
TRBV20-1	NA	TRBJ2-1	CSAPVGRKGLF	TGCAGTGCCCCGGTCGGGCGAAAGGGGCTCTTC
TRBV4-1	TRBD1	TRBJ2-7	CASSQGGQDRNEQYF	TGCGCCAGCAGCCAAGGCGGACAGGATCGGAACGAGCAGTACTTC
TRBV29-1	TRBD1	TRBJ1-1	CSVGQGWGMNTEAFF	TGCAGCGTTGGACAGGGGTGGGGAATGAACACTGAAGCTTTCTTT
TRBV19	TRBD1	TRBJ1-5	CASMDRGFGSNQPQHF	TGTGCCAGTATGGACAGGGGCTTTGGAAGCAATCAGCCCCAGCATTTT
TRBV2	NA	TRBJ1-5	CASSEEGVSGQPQHF	TGTGCCAGCAGTGAAGAAGGGGTATCGGGTCAGCCCCAGCATTTT
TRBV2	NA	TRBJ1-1	CASGGQPNTEAFF	TGTGCCAGCGGGGGACAACCGAACACTGAAGCTTTCTTT
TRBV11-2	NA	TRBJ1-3	CASSPWGESSGNTIYF	TGTGCCAGCAGCCCCTGGGGGGAGTCCTCTGGAAACACCATATATTTT
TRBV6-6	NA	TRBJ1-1	CASSYNGGNTEAFF	TGTGCCAGCAGTTACAACGGGGGGAACACTGAAGCTTTCTTT
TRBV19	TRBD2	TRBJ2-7	CASSITSGGPNPYEQYF	TGTGCCAGTAGTATCACTAGCGGGGGGCCTAACCCCTACGAGCAGTACTTC
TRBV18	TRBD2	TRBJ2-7	CASSLAGALYEQYF	TGTGCCAGCTCGCTAGCGGGGGCCCTCTACGAGCAGTACTTC
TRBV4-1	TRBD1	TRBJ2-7	CASSQDGPSTGGDYYEQYF	TGCGCCAGCAGCCAAGATGGCCCTTCGACAGGGGGGGACTACTACGAGCAGTACTTC
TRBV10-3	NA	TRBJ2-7	CAITSRLGAYEQYF	TGTGCCATCACCTCAAGGTTAGGGGCCTACGAGCAGTACTTC
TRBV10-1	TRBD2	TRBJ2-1	CATPITSGGDNEQFF	TGCGCCACTCCGATAACTAGCGGGGGGGACAATGAGCAGTTCTTC
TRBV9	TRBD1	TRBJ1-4	CASSQRQGPATNEKLFF	TGTGCCAGCAGCCAGAGACAGGGACCCGCAACTAATGAAAAACTGTTTTTT
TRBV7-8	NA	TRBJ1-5	CASSVAGFPNQPQHF	TGTGCCAGCAGCGTAGCCGGGTTCCCCAATCAGCCCCAGCATTTT
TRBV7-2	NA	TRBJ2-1	CASSRARGGPYNEQFF	TGTGCCAGCAGCCGGGCGCGGGGCGGGCCCTACAATGAGCAGTTCTTC
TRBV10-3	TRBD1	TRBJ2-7	CAISGKTGAGYEQYF	TGTGCCATCAGTGGCAAGACAGGGGCAGGCTACGAGCAGTACTTC
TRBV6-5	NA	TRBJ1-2	CASSYGREGCGYTF	TGTGCCAGCAGTTACGGCAGGGAGGGCTGTGGCTACACCTTC
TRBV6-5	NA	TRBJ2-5	CASSYSQGAGETQYF	TGTGCCAGCAGTTACTCACAGGGCGCCGGAGAGACCCAGTACTTC
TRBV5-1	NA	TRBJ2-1	CASSFGTQNEQFF	TGCGCCAGCAGCTTCGGGACTCAAAATGAGCAGTTCTTC
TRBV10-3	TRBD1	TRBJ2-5	CAIRGDRDGETQYF	TGTGCCATCAGGGGGGACAGGGATGGGGAGACCCAGTACTTC
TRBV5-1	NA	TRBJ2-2	CASSLVAGALELFF	TGCGCCAGCAGCTTGGTCGCGGGGGCCCTGGAGCTGTTTTTT
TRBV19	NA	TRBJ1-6	CASSISTVNSPLHF	TGTGCCAGTAGTATCTCGACAGTCAATTCACCCCTCCACTTT
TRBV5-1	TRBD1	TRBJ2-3	CASSGTDRGSTDTQYF	TGCGCCAGCAGCGGGACAGACAGGGGAAGCACAGATACGCAGTATTTT
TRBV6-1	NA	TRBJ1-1	CASSEQGTGTEAFF	TGTGCCAGCAGTGAACAGGGGACGGGCACTGAAGCTTTCTTT
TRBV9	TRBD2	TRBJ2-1	CASSVGTSGHNEQFF	TGTGCCAGCAGCGTAGGCACTAGCGGTCACAATGAGCAGTTCTTC
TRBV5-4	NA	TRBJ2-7	CASSAGAEFYEQYF	TGTGCCAGCAGCGCCGGAGCGGAATTCTACGAGCAGTACTTC
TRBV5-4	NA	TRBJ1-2	CASSPQGGYNYGYTF	TGTGCCAGCAGTCCTCAAGGAGGGTATAACTATGGCTACACCTTC
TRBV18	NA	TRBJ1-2	CASSGGDYGYTF	TGTGCCAGCTCGGGAGGGGACTATGGCTACACCTTC
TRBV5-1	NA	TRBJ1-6	CASSLSQGGNSPLHF	TGCGCCAGCAGCTTATCACAGGGAGGGAATTCACCCCTCCACTTT
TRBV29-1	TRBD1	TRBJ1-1	CSVEGRGHTEAFF	TGCAGCGTTGAGGGCAGGGGGCACACTGAAGCTTTCTTT
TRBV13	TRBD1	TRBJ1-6	CASADRDDSPLHF	TGTGCCAGCGCCGACAGGGATGACTCACCCCTCCACTTT
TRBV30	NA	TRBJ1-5	CAWSVRGIGNQPQHF	TGTGCCTGGAGTGTAAGGGGAATCGGCAATCAGCCCCAGCATTTT
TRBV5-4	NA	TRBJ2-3	CASSSTGTDTQYF	TGTGCCAGCAGTTCTACAGGGACAGATACGCAGTATTTT
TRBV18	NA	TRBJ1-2	CASARDTRDYGYTF	TGTGCCAGCGCACGGGACACCCGTGACTATGGCTACACCTTC
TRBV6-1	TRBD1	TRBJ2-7	CASTLDRTSYEQYF	TGTGCCAGCACACTGGACAGGACCTCCTACGAGCAGTACTTC
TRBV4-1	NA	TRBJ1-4	CASSLGAFNEKLFF	TGCGCCAGCAGCTTAGGGGCGTTTAATGAAAAACTGTTTTTT
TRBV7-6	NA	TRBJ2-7	CASSSFRGSYEQYF	TGTGCCAGCAGCTCATTTAGGGGGTCCTACGAGCAGTACTTC
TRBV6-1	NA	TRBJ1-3	CATLASMWGNTIYF	TGTGCCACCCTTGCCTCTATGTGGGGAAACACCATATATTTT